This TCR beta chain was recovered during a study of T cells after somatic rescue of genetic block. The CDR3 runs to 14 residues. The junction had 5 bases not matched to a gene; V was cut back by 8 bases and J by 6 bases. Germline-derived CDR1 and CDR2 are KGHSH and LQKENI. Only in-frame clones appear in the TCRdb table, and some are missing; sequencing was by immunoSEQ multiplex PCR. The sample includes 88,000 or so clones, about 90% of them seen just once. The clonotype comes from a young woman. The chain carries TRBV18 and TRBJ2-3, with TRBD2 matching over 13 bases. The sequenced sample consisted of peripheral blood mononuclear cells (PBMCs). The CDR3 spells CASATSGRGDTQYF. The CDR3 DNA reads as TGTGCCAGCGCTACTAGCGGGAGGGGCGATACGCAGTATTTT.